This TCR beta chain appears in the sequencing data of a study of OX40 agonist ivuxolimab in advanced cancers. Study overall: Patients treated during dose escalation were battling hepatocellular carcinoma, melanoma, renal cell or head and neck cancer. Partial responses were achieved by three patients: one hepatocellular carcinoma, two cutaneous melanoma.

The method was immunoSEQ multiplex PCR; TCRdb's version includes in-frame clones alone and lacks a portion of them. The data hold 55,000 to 70,000 clones, with 75% to 85% observed a single time. This clone was recorded once. Patients were ineligible given autoimmune disease history or systemic immunosuppression. The starting material was CD4+ or CD8+ T cells sorted from blood, obtained in a trial of the OX40 agonist ivuxolimab. The source is an adult with an advanced solid tumor such as melanoma, head and neck, liver or kidney cancer.

The CDR3 spells CASSVGRTTYEQYF. DNA of the CDR3: TGTGCCAGCAGCGTAGGACGGACCACCTACGAGCAGTACTTC. The V and J genes are TRBV9 and TRBJ2-7; D not resolved. The CDR3 length is 14 residues. The ends were cut back, 0 bases at V and 2 bases at J, with 9 bases in the middle. Germline CDR1 is SGDLS and CDR2 is YYNGEE.